Listed below are T cell receptor beta chains from one sample, sequenced in a study of Ad26.COV2.S vaccination and SARS-CoV-2 variants. Clones were sequenced by immunoSEQ multiplex PCR, and TCRdb holds only the in-frame ones, with some missing. The table records fewer than 400,000 clones, about 85% of them present only once. Here the sequenced sample was peripheral blood, taken in a trial of Ad26.COV2.S vaccine versus placebo. The receptors here all came from a person between 18 and 65 years old who received the Ad26.COV2.S COVID-19 vaccine or a placebo. CDR3s include the opening cysteine and the closing phenylalanine or tryptophan. The D gene is left open where the match is weak. Some rows have no size entry. The others give once, few or many, or a class for an expanded clone.

size	D	V	J	DNA	CDR3
.	.	TRBV2	TRBJ2-7	TGTGCCAGCAGGCCAGACGGGGGCGAGCAGTACTTC	CASRPDGGEQYF
once	TRBD1	TRBV7-7	TRBJ2-7	TGTGCTAGCAGCTTAGGGACAGGGGAGTACGAGCAGTACTTC	CASSLGTGEYEQYF
.	.	TRBV19	TRBJ2-7	TGTGCCAGTAGTATGACAACAGCATACGAGCAGTACTTC	CASSMTTAYEQYF
few	.	TRBV9	TRBJ1-2	TGTGCCAGCAGCGTTGAGCGGTATGGCTACACCTTC	CASSVERYGYTF
.	.	TRBV11-2	TRBJ1-5	TGTGCCAGCAGCTTAGGTCGGGTGGGCAGGGGAGTCTATCAGCCCCAGCATTTT	CASSLGRVGRGVYQPQHF
.	.	TRBV5-1	TRBJ2-4	TGCGCCAGCAGCTTGGATGCGGGAGCCAAAAACATTCAGTACTTC	CASSLDAGAKNIQYF
once	.	TRBV27	TRBJ2-7	TGTGCCAGCAGTTTAAACGACTTCTCCTACGAGCAGTACTTC	CASSLNDFSYEQYF
once	TRBD1	TRBV28	TRBJ1-2	TGTGCCAGCAGAAACGAAGGACAGGAGGTTGGCTACACCTTC	CASRNEGQEVGYTF
.	.	TRBV29-1	TRBJ2-7	TGCAGCGTTGAAAATAAAGGTTACGAGCAGTACTTC	CSVENKGYEQYF
.	.	TRBV6-4	TRBJ2-7	TGTGCCAGCAGTGAGCCATCAGGGGTCGCGGGCTACGAGCAGTACTTC	CASSEPSGVAGYEQYF
.	TRBD2	TRBV7-3	TRBJ2-3	TGTGCCAGCAGCTGGAGCGGGGGGGCAGATACGCAGTATTTT	CASSWSGGADTQYF
.	TRBD2	TRBV10-3	TRBJ2-3	TGTGCCATCAGGGCTTCGGGACTAGCGGGGGGCGGCTATACGCAGTATTTT	CAIRASGLAGGGYTQYF
.	TRBD1	TRBV3-1/TRBV3-2	TRBJ2-7	TGTGCCAGCAGCCAAGATCTAGGGACAGCGAGCTACGAGCAGTACTTC	CASSQDLGTASYEQYF
.	.	TRBV28	TRBJ2-5	TGTGCCAGCAGTCCGCTGGTGCTTGAAGAGACCCAGTACTTC	CASSPLVLEETQYF
many	.	TRBV5-1	TRBJ2-1	TGCGCCAGCAGCGTAGACGGACGGATCACTGCCAATGAGCAGTTCTTC	CASSVDGRITANEQFF
.	.	TRBV6-1	TRBJ2-7	TGTGCCAGCAGTGCAAATAGACAGACCGTAACCTACGAGCAGTACTTC	CASSANRQTVTYEQYF
.	.	TRBV6-5	TRBJ1-6	TGTGCCAGCAGGCCACAGGGAATTTATAATTCACCCCTCCACTTT	CASRPQGIYNSPLHF
.	TRBD1	TRBV28	TRBJ1-2	TGTGCCAGCAATAAAGGGACAGGGACTAACTATGGCTACACCTTC	CASNKGTGTNYGYTF
.	.	TRBV27	TRBJ1-2	TGTGCCAGCAGTCCTAAGGGGACGGAGGGGTACGAGGACTATGGCTACACCTTC	CASSPKGTEGYEDYGYTF
.	.	TRBV3-1/TRBV3-2	TRBJ1-4	TGTGCCAGCAGCACGAGCAGTTCAACTAATGAAAAACTGTTTTTT	CASSTSSSTNEKLFF
.	TRBD1	TRBV11-2	TRBJ2-5	TGTGCCAGCAGCCCGCCCGGGACAGGGCTCCAGACCCAGTACTTC	CASSPPGTGLQTQYF
.	.	TRBV28	TRBJ1-5	TGTGCCAGCAGTTCCGGGACCCGAGGAAGCAATCAGCCCCAGCATTTT	CASSSGTRGSNQPQHF
few	TRBD1	TRBV9	TRBJ2-4	TGTGCCAGCAGCGGAACAGAGCCTCGGGACAGGTTAAACATTCAGTACTTC	CASSGTEPRDRLNIQYF
.	.	TRBV5-1	TRBJ2-3	TGCGCCAGCAGCTTGTTGGGGGCTACAGATACGCAGTATTTT	CASSLLGATDTQYF
.	TRBD2	TRBV3-1/TRBV3-2	TRBJ2-3	TGTGCCAGCAGCCAAGATGGGCGGGGGATAGATACGCAGTATTTT	CASSQDGRGIDTQYF
.	.	TRBV28	TRBJ1-2	TGTGCCAGCAGCCCCCAGGGGATGAACTATGGCTACACCTTC	CASSPQGMNYGYTF
.	.	TRBV9	TRBJ1-4	TGTGCCAGCAGCGTAACTTCTACTAATGAAAAACTGTTTTTT	CASSVTSTNEKLFF
once	.	TRBV5-1	TRBJ1-1	TGCGCCAGCAGCTTGCAGGGCAACACTGAAGCTTTCTTT	CASSLQGNTEAFF
.	.	TRBV29-1	TRBJ2-3	TGCAGCGTTGAAGATGCGGGGAACTTCGGACAGAGCACAGATACGCAGTATTTT	CSVEDAGNFGQSTDTQYF
.	TRBD1	TRBV3-1/TRBV3-2	TRBJ1-1	TGTGCCAGCAGCCAAGTCTTTGGGACAGGGGTCCGGAACACTGAAGCTTTCTTT	CASSQVFGTGVRNTEAFF
.	TRBD2	TRBV30	TRBJ2-3	TGTGCCTGGACCGGGACTAGCGGGGGCACAGATACGCAGTATTTT	CAWTGTSGGTDTQYF
.	.	TRBV9	TRBJ1-1	TGTGCCAGCAGCGTAGCGACAGCGAACACTGAAGCTTTCTTT	CASSVATANTEAFF
.	TRBD2	TRBV30	TRBJ2-7	TGTGCCTGGAGTGCGGGACTACCAACCTACGAGCAGTACTTC	CAWSAGLPTYEQYF
.	.	TRBV19	TRBJ2-5	TGTGCCAGTAGCGGACTCAGGGAGACCCAGTACTTC	CASSGLRETQYF
.	.	TRBV25-1	TRBJ2-7	TGTGCCAGCGCTCCCGGGACTTCCTACGAGCAGTACTTC	CASAPGTSYEQYF
few	TRBD1	TRBV19	TRBJ1-2	TGTGCCAGTAACACCGGGACAGGGCACTATGGCTACACCTTC	CASNTGTGHYGYTF
.	TRBD1	TRBV2	TRBJ2-7	TGTGCCAGCAGGAGGGACAGGGGGATCTACGAGCAGTACTTC	CASRRDRGIYEQYF
.	TRBD1	TRBV2	TRBJ2-1	TGTGCCAGCAGTGGGGACAGCTACAATGAGCAGTTCTTC	CASSGDSYNEQFF
.	TRBD2	TRBV19	TRBJ2-4	TGTGCCAGTAGTATCTCCTCGCTGGGACTAGCTAGTCCCAAAAACATTCAGTACTTC	CASSISSLGLASPKNIQYF
.	TRBD1	TRBV7-9	TRBJ2-3	TGTGCCAGCAGCCCAACACGTGGCGGACAGGGTTCGTTGGATACGCAGTATTTT	CASSPTRGGQGSLDTQYF
.	.	TRBV30	TRBJ2-6	TGTGCCTGGAGGGTCGCATGGTCTGGGGCCAACGTCCTGACTTTC	CAWRVAWSGANVLTF
.	.	TRBV18	TRBJ2-5	TGTGCCAGCTCACCACCGGCTCAGGGCATAGTAACCCAGTACTTC	CASSPPAQGIVTQYF
.	.	TRBV12-3/TRBV12-4	TRBJ2-4	TGTGCCAGCAGTTTACAGGGGTCAGCCATTCAGTACTTC	CASSLQGSAIQYF
once	.	TRBV19	TRBJ1-5	TGTGCCAGTAGTATCCCCCAGGGAGGGATTTGGGGTCAGCCCCAGCATTTT	CASSIPQGGIWGQPQHF
.	TRBD1	TRBV5-1	TRBJ1-4	TGCGCCAGCAGCCTGGGACAGGGACCTAATGAAAAACTGTTTTTT	CASSLGQGPNEKLFF
.	TRBD1	TRBV7-3	TRBJ2-7	TGTGCCAGCAGCTTAATGGGACAGACTTCTAACGAGCAGTACTTC	CASSLMGQTSNEQYF
.	.	TRBV7-9	TRBJ1-1	TGTGCCAGCAGCTTATGGGGTGGAGGGTCCGGGAACACTGAAGCTTTCTTT	CASSLWGGGSGNTEAFF
.	.	TRBV7-8	TRBJ2-5	TGTGCCAGCAGCTTACTGGGAAGGGGCGCGGAGACCCAGTACTTC	CASSLLGRGAETQYF
once	TRBD1	TRBV27	TRBJ1-5	TGTGCCAGCAGTCGGACAGGGAGTTATCAGCCCCAGCATTTT	CASSRTGSYQPQHF
.	.	TRBV28	TRBJ2-3	TGTGCCAGCAGCTCACGAGACTTCTCATTTGATACGCAGTATTTT	CASSSRDFSFDTQYF
once	TRBD1	TRBV9	TRBJ1-1	TGTGCCAGCAGCCCCAGGGGGTATGAAGGCACTGAAGCTTTCTTT	CASSPRGYEGTEAFF
.	.	TRBV28	TRBJ2-1	TGTGCCAGCAGTTTTCTCCGCCGCTCCTACAATGAGCAGTTCTTC	CASSFLRRSYNEQFF
.	TRBD2	TRBV11-2	TRBJ2-1	TGTGCCAGCAGCTTAGTCCCTGGACTAGCGGGGCCCCTCCATGAGCAGTTCTTC	CASSLVPGLAGPLHEQFF
few	.	TRBV3-1/TRBV3-2	TRBJ2-5	TGTGCCAGCGAAATCAGTAACCAAGAGACCCAGTACTTC	CASEISNQETQYF
.	TRBD1	TRBV2	TRBJ2-7	TGTGCCAGCAAATTCCGACAGGGTGGTCTCAGGGAAGGTACGGACGAGCAGTACTTC	CASKFRQGGLREGTDEQYF